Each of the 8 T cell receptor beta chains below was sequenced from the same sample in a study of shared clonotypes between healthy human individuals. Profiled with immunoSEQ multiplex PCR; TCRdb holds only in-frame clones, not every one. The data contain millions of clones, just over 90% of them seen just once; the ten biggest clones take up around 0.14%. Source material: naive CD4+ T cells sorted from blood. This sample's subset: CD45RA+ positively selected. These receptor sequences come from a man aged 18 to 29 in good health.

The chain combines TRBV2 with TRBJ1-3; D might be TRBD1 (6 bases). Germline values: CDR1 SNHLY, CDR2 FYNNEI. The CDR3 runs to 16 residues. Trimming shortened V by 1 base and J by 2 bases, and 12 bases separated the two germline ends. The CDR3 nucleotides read TGTGCCAGCAGTGAAGAAGGAGGGGGAGCTGGAAACACCATATATTTT. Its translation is CASSEEGGGAGNTIYF.

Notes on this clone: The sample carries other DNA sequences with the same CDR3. The CDR3 here is CAWSRDRNTEAFF. In DNA, the CDR3 is TGTGCCTGGAGCAGAGACAGGAACACTGAAGCTTTCTTT. The chain is built from TRBV30 and TRBJ1-1; D may be TRBD1 (5 bases). Germline V gene sequence: CDR1 GTSNPN, CDR2 SVGIG (reference sequence). This CDR3 has 13 residues. V was clipped by 3 bases and J by 1 base, with 9 bases between them.

The CDR3 coding sequence is TGTGCCAGCAGCTTAAACCCAGGGGACACGCTATATGGCTACACCTTC. Amino acid sequence: CASSLNPGDTLYGYTF. This chain uses TRBV9 with TRBJ1-2; possible D gene TRBD1, 6 bases. Germline V lookup: CDR1 SGDLS, CDR2 YYNGEE. The CDR3 spans 16 residues. Deletions cut 4 bases from V and 5 bases from J, with 21 bases between.

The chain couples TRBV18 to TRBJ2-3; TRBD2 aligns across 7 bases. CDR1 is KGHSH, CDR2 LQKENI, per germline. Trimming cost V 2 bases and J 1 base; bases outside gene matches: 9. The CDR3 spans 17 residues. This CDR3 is CASSPVGDRGGTDTQYF. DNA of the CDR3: TGTGCCAGCTCACCAGTCGGTGATCGGGGGGGCACAGATACGCAGTATTTT. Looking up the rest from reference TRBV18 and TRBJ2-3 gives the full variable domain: NAGVMQNPRHLVRRRGQEARLRCSPMKGHSHVYWYRQLPEEGLKFMVYLQKENIIDESGMPKERFSAEFPKEGPSILRIQQVVRGDSAAYFCASSPVGDRGGTDTQYFGPGTRLTVL.

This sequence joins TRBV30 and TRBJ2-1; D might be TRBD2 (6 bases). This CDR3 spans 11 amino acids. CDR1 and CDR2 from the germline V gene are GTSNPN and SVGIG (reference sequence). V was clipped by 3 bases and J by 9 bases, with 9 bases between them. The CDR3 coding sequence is TGTGCCTGGAGATTTAGCGGTGAGCAGTTCTTC. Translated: CAWRFSGEQFF.

The CDR3 spells CASSPRLAGGYTQYF. CDR3 bases: TGTGCCAGCAGTCCCAGACTAGCGGGAGGATATACGCAGTATTTT. This sequence joins TRBV27 and TRBJ2-3; 13 nucleotides line up with TRBD2. The CDR3 has 15 residues. Looked up from germline, CDR1 is MNHEY and CDR2 is SMNVEV (reference sequence). V trimming: 5 bases; J trimming: 7 bases; junction bases outside the gene matches: 6.

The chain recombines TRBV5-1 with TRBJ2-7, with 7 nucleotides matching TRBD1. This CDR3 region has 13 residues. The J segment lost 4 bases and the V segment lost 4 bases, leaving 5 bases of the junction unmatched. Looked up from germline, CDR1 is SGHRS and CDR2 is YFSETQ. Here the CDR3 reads CASSKGQLYEQYF. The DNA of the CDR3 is TGCGCCAGCAGCAAGGGACAGCTTTACGAGCAGTACTTC. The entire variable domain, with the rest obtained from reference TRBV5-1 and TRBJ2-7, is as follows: KAGVTQTPRYLIKTRGQQVTLSCSPISGHRSVSWYQQTPGQGLQFLFEYFSETQRNKGNFPGRFSGRQFSNSRSEMNVSTLELGDSALYLCASSKGQLYEQYFGPGTRLTVT.

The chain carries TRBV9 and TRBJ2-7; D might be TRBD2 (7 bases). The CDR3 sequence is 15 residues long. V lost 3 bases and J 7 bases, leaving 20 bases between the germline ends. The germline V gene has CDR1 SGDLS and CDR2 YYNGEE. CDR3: CASSAHPGGGEEQYF. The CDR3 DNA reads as TGTGCCAGCAGCGCCCACCCGGGGGGCGGAGAAGAGCAGTACTTC.